These 27 T cell receptor beta chains were sequenced from one sample in a study of human T cells and chemical hapten exposure. Time point here: healthy volunteer bleed at 2 weeks. Someone pulled total RNA out of unfractionated whole blood. In TCRdb, the RACE reads were re-called with MiXCR into one record per CDR3 protein. Here the sample spans approximately 45,000 distinct CDR3 sequences, 3.5% to 4.5% being singletons. Input material: whole blood. The receptors shown here come from a female donor in good health. Some clones in this sample may be carry-over from other donors' samples.

This clonotype appeared a few times. This chain connects TRBV6-6 to TRBJ2-5; TRBD2 matches 12 bases. Germline trimming cut 4 bases from V and 1 base from J; bases unmatched to any gene: 10. Germline CDR1 reads MNHNY; CDR2 reads SVGAGI (reference sequence). The CDR3 loop spans 18 amino acids. CDR3 in DNA: TGTGCCAGCAGTTCCGGGACTAGCGGGCCCGAGCTCCAAGAGACCCAGTACTTC. It specifies CASSSGTSGPELQETQYF.

This clonotype was picked up many times. CDR3 nucleotide sequence: TGTGCCAGCAGTGGAGGGGGGGGAACTGAAGCTTTCTTT. Its protein product is CASSGGGGTEAFF. The chain couples TRBV2 to TRBJ1-1; D might be TRBD1 (6 bases). This CDR3 contains 13 residues. Looked up from germline, CDR1 is SNHLY and CDR2 is FYNNEI. Trimming took off 4 bases at V and 5 bases at J, with 11 bases between the two ends. The full variable domain, rest sourced from reference TRBV2 and TRBJ1-1, is EPEVTQTPSHQVTQMGQEVILRCVPISNHLYFYWYRQILGQKVEFLVSFYNNEISEKSEIFDDQFSVERPDGSNFTLKIRSTKLEDSAMYFCASSGGGGTEAFFGQGTRLTVV.

At least ten counts were recorded for this clonotype. The chain combines TRBV10-3 with TRBJ2-7; D gene unclear. Germline CDR1 is ENHRY and CDR2 is SYGVKD. This CDR3 contains 13 residues. Trimming cost V 6 bases and J 2 bases, with 11 bases left between them. The CDR3 here is CAIRGPTAYEQYF. The CDR3 nucleotides are TGTGCCATCAGAGGACCGACCGCCTACGAGCAGTACTTC.

This clonotype was seen at least ten times. V gene TRBV12-3 or TRBV12-4 combines with J gene TRBJ1-1, with 7 bases fitting TRBD1. Losses at the gene ends were 5 bases for V and 1 base for J; bases not matched to a gene: 4. The CDR3 is made up of 14 amino acids. The CDR3 DNA is TGTGCCAGCAGTGGGACAGTGAGGAACACTGAAGCTTTCTTT. Its translation: CASSGTVRNTEAFF.

This clonotype was seen ten or more times. The rearrangement uses TRBV29-1 and TRBJ1-4; unclear D gene. V dropped 5 bases and J dropped 2 bases, with 12 bases sitting between them. The CDR3 covers 14 residues. Per germline, CDR1 SQVTM and CDR2 ANQGSEA. In DNA form, the CDR3 reads TGCAGCGTTCAAAATACCGGGACTAATGAAAAACTGTTTTTT. Protein: CSVQNTGTNEKLFF.

This clonotype was seen many times. This chain joins TRBV28 and TRBJ1-1; D possibly corresponds to TRBD1 (6 bases). Germline-derived CDR1 and CDR2 are MDHEN and SYDVKM. The length of the CDR3 is 15 residues. Trimming removed 6 bases at V and 3 bases at J, with 17 bases between. The CDR3 nucleotides are TGTGCCAGCAGCCATGGGGGGGCGCGTTACACTGAAGCTTTCTTT. Translating it yields CASSHGGARYTEAFF. The full variable domain, with the rest looked up from reference TRBV28 and TRBJ1-1, is DVKVTQSSRYLVKRTGEKVFLECVQDMDHENMFWYRQDPGLGLRLIYFSYDVKMKEKGDIPEGYSVSREKKERFSLILESASTNQTSMYLCASSHGGARYTEAFFGQGTRLTVV.

This clonotype was counted ten times or more. Written as DNA, the CDR3 is TGTGCCAGCAGCTTACGCCAGGGGTATTCACCCCTCCACTTT. This gives the protein CASSLRQGYSPLHF. The V and J genes are TRBV11-1 and TRBJ1-6; possible D gene TRBD1, 6 bases. CDR3 length equals 14 residues. In germline, CDR1 is SGHAT, CDR2 FQDESV (reference sequence). V lost 2 bases and J 8 bases, leaving 10 bases between the germline ends.

At least ten counts were recorded for this clonotype. The chain is built from TRBV7-2 and TRBJ2-7; D uncertain. V dropped 1 base and J dropped 0 bases, with 10 bases sitting between them. The CDR3 loop spans 15 amino acids. In germline, CDR1 is SGHTA, CDR2 FQGNSA. The CDR3 coding sequence is TGTGCCAGCAGCTTAGTTTCGCCCCTCTCCTACGAGCAGTACTTC. Its protein is CASSLVSPLSYEQYF.

This clonotype was counted at least ten times. The V call is TRBV18, the J call TRBJ1-2; 8 nucleotides align to TRBD1. Per germline, CDR1 KGHSH and CDR2 LQKENI. The CDR3 consists of 17 residues. V lost 3 bases to trimming and J lost 3 bases; unmatched junction nucleotides: 12. CDR3 nucleotides: TGTGCCAGCTCACCTTCTAGGACAGGGTTCGGTCACTATGGCTACACCTTC. Translation gives CASSPSRTGFGHYGYTF.

The CDR3 region is CSARDGDSRSYEQYF. CDR3 DNA: TGCAGTGCTAGAGATGGGGATTCACGGAGCTACGAGCAGTACTTC. The chain links TRBV20-1 to TRBJ2-7; D ambiguous. Germline assignment: CDR1 DFQATT and CDR2 SNEGSKA (reference sequence). Trimming took off 0 bases at V and 3 bases at J, with 15 bases between the two ends. The CDR3 consists of 15 residues.

This clonotype was seen repeatedly, ten times or more. The rearrangement uses TRBV6-5 and TRBJ1-6, with unresolved D. The CDR3 is 17 residues long. Germline lookup yields CDR1 MNHEY and CDR2 SVGAGI. V was trimmed by 6 bases and J by 6 bases, leaving 21 bases between them. CDR3 amino acids: CASSFRRIKRTNSPLHF. The CDR3 DNA reads TGTGCCAGCAGCTTTAGACGGATAAAAAGAACTAATTCACCCCTCCACTTT.

This clonotype has a count of ten or more. V gene TRBV2 combines with J gene TRBJ2-1; 11 nucleotides agree with TRBD2. The CDR3 spans 13 residues. Unmatched junction bases numbered 4, after V lost 6 bases and J lost 9 bases. Germline-derived CDR1 and CDR2 are SNHLY and FYNNEI. The CDR3 region is CASRSSGGPEQFF. The CDR3 nucleotides are TGTGCCAGCAGATCTAGCGGGGGGCCTGAGCAGTTCTTC.

The sample holds a few counts of this clonotype. The rearrangement joins TRBV7-2 to TRBJ2-2, with TRBD1 identical over 8 bases. CDR1 and CDR2 from the germline V gene are SGHTA and FQGNSA. This CDR3 has 20 amino acids. The trim removed 1 base at V and 4 bases at J, leaving 17 bases unmatched. CDR3 protein: CASSLGSNFGQGFTTGELFF. The DNA for the CDR3 is TGTGCCAGCAGCTTAGGGAGTAATTTTGGACAGGGATTTACCACCGGGGAGCTGTTTTTT.

This clonotype appeared many times. V is TRBV20-1 and J is TRBJ2-1, with TRBD2 matching 8 bases. The V and J ends lost 3 bases and 7 bases, in that order; junction bases with no gene match: 11. Looked up from germline, CDR1 is DFQATT and CDR2 is SNEGSKA (reference sequence). The CDR3 is 15 amino acids. CDR3 nucleotide sequence: TGCAGTGCTAGTCCATCGGGACTAGTGGATAATGAGCAGTTCTTC. It yields the protein CSASPSGLVDNEQFF.

This clonotype was counted between two and nine times. The chain joins TRBV6-1 to TRBJ1-5; unclear D gene. Germline CDR1 is MNHNS and CDR2 is SASEGT. The CDR3 is made up of 14 amino acids. The V gene lost 5 bases and the J gene lost 3 bases, with 11 bases spanning the gap. The CDR3 reads CASSQRIFNQPQHF. The CDR3 DNA reads as TGTGCCAGCAGTCAAAGGATTTTCAATCAGCCCCAGCATTTT.

This clonotype was observed a few times. The chain joins TRBV3-1 to TRBJ1-2; a possible D gene is TRBD1 (5 bases). CDR1 LGHDT and CDR2 YNNKEL come from the germline V gene (reference sequence). V gave up 5 bases and J gave up 8 bases, with 12 bases separating them. The CDR3 loop spans 12 amino acids. CDR3 loop: CASSFRDGGYTF. The CDR3 nucleotides are TGTGCCAGCAGCTTCAGGGATGGCGGCTACACCTTC.

This clonotype has at least ten counts. V and J are TRBV18 and TRBJ2-7; D may be TRBD1 (6 bases). Between the trimmed V and J ends, which lost 3 bases and 3 bases, there was a span of 15 bases. There are 15 residues in the CDR3. Germline V gene data show CDR1 as KGHSH and CDR2 as LQKENI. CDR3 amino acids: CASSPSRDTLYEQYF. The CDR3 DNA is TGTGCCAGCTCACCGAGCCGGGACACACTCTACGAGCAGTACTTC.

This clonotype has a count of ten or more. This chain connects TRBV18 to TRBJ1-1; D might be TRBD1 (5 bases). The germline V and J ends were trimmed by 4 bases and 0 bases, with 6 bases remaining between them. Germline CDR1 is KGHSH and CDR2 is LQKENI. The CDR3 extends over 13 amino acids. The CDR3 sequence is CASSQGMNTEAFF. CDR3 in DNA: TGTGCCAGCTCACAGGGGATGAACACTGAAGCTTTCTTT.

Notes on this clonotype: A clone one base away is much larger, so this may be a read error. In nucleotides, the CDR3 is TGCGCCAGCGGTCTCAACTCAGGGACGGCAATCAATGAAAAACTGTTTTTT. Translating gives CASGLNSGTAINEKLFF. The rearrangement links TRBV4-1 to TRBJ1-4; a possible D gene is TRBD1 (5 bases). Trimming pared 8 bases from V and 5 bases from J, leaving 24 bases between. The CDR3 loop spans 17 amino acids. Germline CDR1 and CDR2: MGHRA and YSYEKL.

By its share, this clonotype is medium-sized (0.01 to 0.1%). This sequence joins TRBV10-3 and TRBJ1-2; 7 bases map to TRBD1. CDR1 and CDR2 from the germline V gene are ENHRY and SYGVKD. The CDR3 runs 15 residues. V lost 5 bases to trimming and J lost 4 bases; unmatched junction nucleotides: 10. The CDR3 nucleotides are TGTGCCATCAGTACGGGACAGACATCTTCCTATGGCTACACCTTC. It encodes CAISTGQTSSYGYTF.

This clonotype was found many times. The chain links TRBV6-5 to TRBJ1-1; TRBD1 agrees at 7 bases. V was clipped by 2 bases and J by 1 base; unmatched bases: 1. This CDR3 region has 14 residues. CDR1 MNHEY and CDR2 SVGAGI come from the germline V gene. CDR3 loop: CASSYNRGNTEAFF. The CDR3 DNA follows: TGTGCCAGCAGTTACAACAGGGGGAACACTGAAGCTTTCTTT.

This clonotype was observed at least ten times. The chain uses TRBV28 and TRBJ2-3; weak D call: TRBD2 (5 bases). The CDR3 loop spans 14 amino acids. V was clipped by 5 bases and J by 4 bases, with 13 bases between them. In germline, CDR1 is MDHEN, CDR2 SYDVKM. The CDR3 bases are TGTGCCAGCAGTAGGCGCGGGTTCTCAGATACGCAGTATTTT. Translation gives CASSRRGFSDTQYF.

This clonotype was found many times. The rearrangement joins TRBV6-2 or TRBV6-3 to TRBJ2-1, with D unresolved. The length of the CDR3 is 12 residues. V was trimmed by 3 bases and J by 4 bases, leaving 4 bases between them. Germline V gene data show CDR1 as MNHEY and CDR2 as SVGEGT. The CDR3 DNA is TGTGCCAGCAGTTATGGGTACAATGAGCAGTTCTTC. It is translated as CASSYGYNEQFF.

This clonotype appeared a few times. The gene calls are TRBV11-2 and TRBJ1-1; a weak D match, TRBD1 (6 bases). The V gene's germline CDR1 is SGHAT and CDR2 FQNNGV. This CDR3 has 14 amino acids. Trimming took 3 bases from V and 4 from J, leaving 12 bases between them. CDR3 protein: CASSFSRGVTEAFF. In DNA, the CDR3 is TGTGCCAGCAGCTTTTCCAGGGGTGTCACTGAAGCTTTCTTT.

This rearrangement joins TRBV14 to TRBJ2-4; no clear D gene. The V gene lost 3 bases and the J gene lost 7 bases, with 13 bases spanning the gap. Germline CDR1 and CDR2: SGHDN and FVKESK. The CDR3 is made up of 14 amino acids. The CDR3 loop is CASSHPPLGNIQYF. CDR3 DNA sequence: TGTGCCAGCAGCCACCCCCCCCTGGGCAACATTCAGTACTTC.

Ten or more counts support this clonotype. The chain combines TRBV7-6 with TRBJ1-4; D not resolved. Per germline, CDR1 SGHVS and CDR2 FNYEAQ. V lost 5 bases and J 2 bases, leaving 9 bases between the germline ends. The CDR3 runs 14 residues. CDR3 in amino acids: CASSPGSTNEKLFF. The CDR3 DNA reads as TGTGCCAGCAGCCCGGGAAGTACTAATGAAAAACTGTTTTTT.

This clonotype was detected ten times or more. This chain joins TRBV5-6 and TRBJ2-3, with 12 bases lining up with TRBD2. Germline CDR1 is SGHDT and CDR2 is YYEEEE. Unmatched junction bases numbered 11, after V lost 5 bases and J lost 4 bases. The CDR3 length is 17 residues. The CDR3 reads CASRPSGLAGKADTQYF. CDR3 DNA: TGTGCCAGCAGACCAAGTGGACTAGCGGGGAAGGCAGATACGCAGTATTTT. Complete variable domain (other parts from reference TRBV5-6 and TRBJ2-3): DAGVTQSPTHLIKTRGQQVTLRCSPKSGHDTVSWYQQALGQGPQFIFQYYEEEERQRGNFPDRFSGHQFPNYSSELNVNALLLGDSALYLCASRPSGLAGKADTQYFGPGTRLTVL.